The clone carrying this TCR beta chain was seen a single time. This CDR3 contains 15 residues. The germline V gene encodes CDR1 WNHNN and CDR2 SYGVQD (reference sequence). V lost 3 bases to trimming and J lost 4 bases, with 13 bases between them. The data are from a study of shared clonotypes between healthy human individuals. Study-level information: Used for every donor were three CD4 naive, three CD4 memory, two CD8 naive and one CD8 memory plate.

Produced via immunoSEQ multiplex PCR; TCRdb's table is partial and in-frame only. Of about 2.4 million clones listed, around 94% were seen once; the top ten hold 0.11% to 0.15%. The origin of this receptor is a man in his late teens or twenties in good health. The J gene is TRBJ2-1, the V gene TRBV10-1; weak D call: TRBD2 (6 bases). Sequenced sample: naive CD4+ T cells sorted from blood. Subset of the sample: CD45RA+ positively selected. The CDR3 region is CASSEGTSPYNEQFF. For the CDR3, the DNA is TGCGCCAGCAGTGAAGGGACTTCCCCGTACAATGAGCAGTTCTTC.